Shown below are 18 T cell receptor beta chains from a single sample sequenced in a study of blood T cell repertoires in COVID-19. Clones were read by immunoSEQ multiplex PCR, and TCRdb kept only the in-frame ones, dropping some. The sample carries 250,000 or so clones, nearly 90% recorded once. Sequences were obtained from peripheral blood. The origin of the receptors is a man younger than 35 with active or convalescent COVID-19.

V and J are TRBV6-5 and TRBJ2-6; unclear D gene. Germline CDR1 reads MNHEY; CDR2 reads SVGAGI. V gave up 2 bases and J gave up 3 bases, with 8 bases separating them. CDR3 length: 15 amino acids. As DNA, the CDR3 is TGTGCCAGCAGTTACCGGTCAGGTGGGGCCAACGTCCTGACTTTC. It translates to CASSYRSGGANVLTF.

The chain recombines TRBV6-4 with TRBJ2-3; 10 bases align to TRBD2. Per the germline V gene, CDR1 is MRHNA and CDR2 is SNTAGT. The CDR3 spans 16 residues. Trimming cost V 2 bases and J 3 bases; bases outside gene matches: 5. The CDR3 nucleotides read TGTGCCAGCAGTGACCGAGCGGGAGGGCCTACAGATACGCAGTATTTT. Translating gives CASSDRAGGPTDTQYF.

This clone was recorded only once. The chain carries TRBV7-2 and TRBJ2-5, with 8 positions matching TRBD2. Germline assignment: CDR1 SGHTA and CDR2 FQGNSA. There are 18 residues in the CDR3. V trimming: 3 bases; J trimming: 5 bases; junction bases outside the gene matches: 17. The CDR3 DNA is TGTGCCAGCAGCTTGGGCGCTTTGAGTGCGGGGGGATATGAGACCCAGTACTTC. Translation gives CASSLGALSAGGYETQYF.

The chain couples TRBV29-1 to TRBJ2-3; TRBD2 matches at 8 bases. CDR1 SQVTM and CDR2 ANQGSEA come from the germline V gene. The CDR3 contains 14 residues. In DNA form, the CDR3 reads TGCAGTGGGGGGACTAGTATTCCAACAGATACGCAGTATTTT. Its translation: CSGGTSIPTDTQYF.

CDR3 in DNA: TGCGCCAGCAGGGCCGATACGGGACAGACCTACGAGCAGTACTTC. Translating it yields CASRADTGQTYEQYF. The rearrangement joins TRBV5-1 to TRBJ2-7; TRBD1 agrees at 7 bases. V lost 5 bases and J lost 2; bases outside the gene matches: 10. Germline lookup yields CDR1 SGHRS and CDR2 YFSETQ. The CDR3 has 15 amino acids. Full variable domain (remainder filled in from reference TRBV5-1 and TRBJ2-7): KAGVTQTPRYLIKTRGQQVTLSCSPISGHRSVSWYQQTPGQGLQFLFEYFSETQRNKGNFPGRFSGRQFSNSRSEMNVSTLELGDSALYLCASRADTGQTYEQYFGPGTRLTVT.

The chain links TRBV11-2 to TRBJ1-6; D gene uncertain. Germline V gene lookup returns CDR1 SGHAT and CDR2 FQNNGV. This CDR3 contains 12 residues. Trimming pared 3 bases from V and 13 bases from J, leaving 10 bases between. The CDR3 DNA reads TGTGCCAGCAGCTTGGAGGCGGGGCCCCTCCACTTT. Amino acid sequence: CASSLEAGPLHF.

Here the CDR3 DNA reads TGCGCCAGCAAAGTAGCGGGGCACGGCACAGATACGCAGTATTTT. This encodes CASKVAGHGTDTQYF. The chain joins TRBV5-1 to TRBJ2-3; 8 nucleotides align to TRBD2. The CDR3 has 15 amino acids. Germline V lookup: CDR1 SGHRS, CDR2 YFSETQ. The trim removed 6 bases at V and 1 base at J, leaving 7 bases unmatched.

The rearrangement joins TRBV3-1 (or the pseudogene TRBV3-2) to TRBJ2-1; 8 bases map to TRBD2. This CDR3 has 16 residues. Germline V gene lookup returns CDR1 LGHDT and CDR2 YNNKEL (reference sequence). After removal of 4 bases from V and 1 base from J, the junction contained 6 bases not matched to a gene. In nucleotides, the CDR3 is TGTGCCAGCAGCCCATTAGCGGGGAGTTCCTACAATGAGCAGTTCTTC. It yields the protein CASSPLAGSSYNEQFF.

J is TRBJ1-3 and V is TRBV28; TRBD1 is a possible D gene (6 bases). The CDR3 sequence is 17 residues long. CDR1 and CDR2 (germline): MDHEN, SYDVKM. V was trimmed by 6 bases and J by 0 bases, leaving 18 bases between them. DNA of the CDR3: TGTGCCAGCAGGGTCCGGACAGATATTTTCTCTGGAAACACCATATATTTT. Its translation: CASRVRTDIFSGNTIYF.

Here the CDR3 DNA reads TGTGCCAGCAGTTTCGGTCCTAGGGGGCGGGCTGAAGCTTTCTTT. Translating it yields CASSFGPRGRAEAFF. The chain couples TRBV28 to TRBJ1-1; TRBD1 matches 7 bases. The CDR3 runs to 15 residues. The V segment lost 3 bases and the J segment 6 bases; nucleotides outside the gene matches: 10. Germline values: CDR1 MDHEN, CDR2 SYDVKM.

The rearrangement links TRBV5-4 to TRBJ1-1; 11 positions agree with TRBD1. The trim removed 4 bases at V and 6 bases at J, leaving 5 bases unmatched. The CDR3 runs 14 residues. Germline V gene sequence: CDR1 SGHNT, CDR2 YYREEE (reference sequence). CDR3 loop: CASSLPGQGAEAFF. The CDR3 DNA sequence: TGTGCCAGCAGCCTCCCGGGACAGGGGGCTGAAGCTTTCTTT.

The gene calls are TRBV19 and TRBJ1-3; D might be TRBD1 (6 bases). The CDR3 is made up of 14 amino acids. Germline V gives CDR1 LNHDA, CDR2 SQIVND (reference sequence). The germline V and J ends were trimmed by 6 bases and 0 bases, with 9 bases remaining between them. In DNA form, the CDR3 reads TGTGCCAGTAGAACAGGGATCTCTGGAAACACCATATATTTT. Amino acid sequence: CASRTGISGNTIYF.

The rearrangement joins TRBV6-5 to TRBJ1-1; TRBD1 aligns across 8 bases. CDR3 length equals 13 residues. In germline, CDR1 is MNHEY, CDR2 SVGAGI. The V gene end was trimmed by 6 bases and the J gene end by 3 bases; junction bases not matched to a gene: 3. The CDR3 nucleotides read TGTGCCAGCAGCCAGACAGGGGACACTGAAGCTTTCTTT. Residues: CASSQTGDTEAFF.

This clone was observed a single time. V gene TRBV6-2 or TRBV6-3 combines with J gene TRBJ2-7; D not resolved. The CDR3 has 13 amino acids. From germline, CDR1 is MNHEY and CDR2 SVGEGT. V was clipped by 0 bases and J by 0 bases, with 3 bases between them. CDR3 region: CASSYSGSYEQYF. As DNA, the CDR3 is TGTGCCAGCAGTTACTCCGGCTCCTACGAGCAGTACTTC.

The V and J genes are TRBV5-1 and TRBJ1-1, with 9 positions matching TRBD1. The CDR3 totals 15 residues. Trimming removed 3 bases from V and 3 bases from J; junction bases left unmatched: 6. Germline V gene lookup returns CDR1 SGHRS and CDR2 YFSETQ. The CDR3 sequence: CASSSGQGSYTEAFF. The CDR3 DNA is TGCGCCAGCAGCTCGGGACAGGGCTCGTACACTGAAGCTTTCTTT.

The J gene is TRBJ2-5, the V gene TRBV7-9; possibly TRBD2 for D (5 bases). This CDR3 has 14 residues. Germline assignment: CDR1 SEHNR and CDR2 FQNEAQ (reference sequence). V was shortened by 5 bases and J by 1 base, with 11 bases between the two germline ends. The CDR3 coding sequence is TGTGCCAGCAGCCCACGGACTGGCCAAGAGACCCAGTACTTC. Its translation is CASSPRTGQETQYF.

The CDR3 loop is CASSLPGQRNIQYF. The CDR3, as DNA: TGTGCCAGCAGCTTACCGGGACAGCGAAACATTCAGTACTTC. The rearrangement joins TRBV7-2 to TRBJ2-4; 7 bases are shared with TRBD1. The CDR3 spans 14 residues. Germline CDR1 is SGHTA and CDR2 is FQGNSA. With V trimmed by 2 bases and J by 6 bases, 4 bases remained unmatched. The full variable domain, with the rest looked up from reference TRBV7-2 and TRBJ2-4, is GAGVSQSPSNKVTEKGKDVELRCDPISGHTALYWYRQSLGQGLEFLIYFQGNSAPDKSGLPSDRFSAERTGGSVSTLTIQRTQQEDSAVYLCASSLPGQRNIQYFGAGTRLSVL.

This chain links TRBV21-1 with TRBJ1-4; whether TRBD1, the table's D call, matches the DNA was not checked. TRBV21-1 constitutes a pseudogene. The CDR3 spans 16 residues. CDR3 in amino acids: CASSGNSRQGSEKLFF. In nucleotides, the CDR3 is TGTGCCAGCAGCGGCAACTCCCGACAGGGGAGCGAAAAACTGTTTTTT.